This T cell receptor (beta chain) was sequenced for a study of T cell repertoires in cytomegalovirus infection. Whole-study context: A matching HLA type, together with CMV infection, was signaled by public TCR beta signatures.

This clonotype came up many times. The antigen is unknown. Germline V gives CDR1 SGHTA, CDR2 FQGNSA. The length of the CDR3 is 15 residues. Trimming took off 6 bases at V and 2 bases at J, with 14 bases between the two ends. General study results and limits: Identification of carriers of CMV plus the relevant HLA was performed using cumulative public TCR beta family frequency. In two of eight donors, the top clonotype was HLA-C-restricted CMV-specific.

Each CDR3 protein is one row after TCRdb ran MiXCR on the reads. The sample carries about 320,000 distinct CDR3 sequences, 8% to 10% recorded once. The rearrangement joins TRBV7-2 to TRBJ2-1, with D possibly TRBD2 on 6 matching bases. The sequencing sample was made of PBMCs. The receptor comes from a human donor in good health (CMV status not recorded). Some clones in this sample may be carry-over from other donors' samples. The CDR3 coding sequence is TGTGCCAGCAGTTCCATCGGGAGAGCCTACAATGAGCAGTTCTTC. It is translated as CASSSIGRAYNEQFF.